A selection of T cell receptor beta chains follows, all from one sample in a study of cytomegalovirus exposure and HLA in healthy donors. Sequenced by immunoSEQ multiplex PCR; TCRdb stores in-frame clones only, minus some. The sample contains about 150,000 clones, 70% to 85% of which appear only once. Sequencing input: PBMCs. These receptors all come from a woman in her 50s in good health and CMV-seropositive. Both conserved end residues are part of each CDR3. A D gene is named only where the DNA matches it firmly. The listing skips clone size in some rows; elsewhere it reads once, few, many or a size class.

d_call,cdr3_length,clone_size,j_call,v_call,cdr3_aa,cdr3_nt
TRBD1,15,-,TRBJ2-7,TRBV7-2,CASSFDRGQTYEQYF,TGTGCCAGCAGCTTCGACAGGGGCCAAACCTACGAGCAGTACTTC
TRBD1,13,-,TRBJ1-5,TRBV6-6,CASRGQGWQPQHF,TGTGCCAGCAGGGGACAGGGATGGCAGCCCCAGCATTTT
TRBD1,15,-,TRBJ2-7,TRBV6-6,CASSLSQMTGLEQYF,TGTGCCAGCAGTTTATCGCAGATGACAGGGCTCGAGCAGTACTTC
-,13,once,TRBJ2-7,TRBV27,CASSFRGSYEQYF,TGTGCCAGCAGTTTCAGGGGTTCCTACGAGCAGTACTTC
-,15,-,TRBJ1-5,TRBV21-1,CASSIRQRTNQPQHF,TGTGCCAGCAGCATTAGACAGAGGACCAATCAGCCCCAGCATTTT
-,12,-,TRBJ2-3,TRBV21-1,CASRRPGDTQYF,TGTGCCAGCAGACGCCCGGGAGATACGCAGTATTTT
TRBD1,15,-,TRBJ2-7,TRBV5-6,CASSSYRDSYSEQYF,TGTGCCAGCAGCTCCTACCGGGACAGTTACTCCGAGCAGTACTTC
-,12,-,TRBJ1-2,TRBV19,CASTLDSYGYTF,TGTGCCAGTACCTTGGACTCATATGGCTACACCTTC
-,20,-,TRBJ2-3,TRBV4-1,CASSQERGGGSSEYRDTQYF,TGCGCCAGCAGCCAAGAGCGGGGTGGGGGGAGTAGCGAGTATCGAGATACGCAGTATTTT
-,18,-,TRBJ1-6,TRBV5-6,CASTRQPSGSSYNSPLHF,TGTGCCAGCACCCGTCAACCGTCCGGTAGCTCCTATAATTCACCCCTCCACTTT
TRBD2,16,-,TRBJ2-2,TRBV5-4,CASSFWRGVNTGELFF,TGTGCCAGCAGCTTTTGGCGGGGGGTGAACACCGGGGAGCTGTTTTTT
-,17,-,TRBJ2-6,TRBV2,CASSEQALISGANVLTF,TGTGCCAGCAGTGAACAAGCACTTATCTCTGGGGCCAACGTCCTGACTTTC
-,14,-,TRBJ2-3,TRBV6-1,CASIMGAWADTQYF,TGTGCCAGCATCATGGGGGCTTGGGCAGATACGCAGTATTTT
TRBD1,15,-,TRBJ1-4,TRBV4-1,CASSQVQGRDEKLFF,TGCGCCAGCAGCCAAGTACAGGGGCGGGATGAAAAACTGTTTTTT
TRBD2,15,-,TRBJ2-7,TRBV27,CASSTLGTSGAEQYF,TGTGCCAGCAGTACCCTAGGGACTAGCGGGGCGGAGCAGTACTTC
TRBD2,18,-,TRBJ2-3,TRBV27,CASSLFGGAGGVTDTQYF,TGTGCCAGCAGTTTATTTGGGGGGGCGGGGGGGGTCACAGATACGCAGTATTTT